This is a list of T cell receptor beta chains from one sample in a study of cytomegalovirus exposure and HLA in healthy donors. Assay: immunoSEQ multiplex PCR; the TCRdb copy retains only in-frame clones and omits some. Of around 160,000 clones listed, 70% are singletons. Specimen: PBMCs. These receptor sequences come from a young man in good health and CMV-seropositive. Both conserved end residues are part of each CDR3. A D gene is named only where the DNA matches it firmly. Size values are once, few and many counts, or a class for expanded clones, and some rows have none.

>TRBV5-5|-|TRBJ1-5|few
CASSFRQGLNQPQHF
TGTGCCAGCAGCTTCCGGCAGGGCCTAAATCAGCCCCAGCATTTT
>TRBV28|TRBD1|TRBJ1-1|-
CASSLGQMNTEAFF
TGTGCCAGCAGTTTGGGACAGATGAACACTGAAGCTTTCTTT
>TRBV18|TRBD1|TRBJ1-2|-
CASSLETGAPYYGYTF
TGTGCCAGCTCCCTCGAAACAGGGGCGCCCTACTATGGCTACACCTTC
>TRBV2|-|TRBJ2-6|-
CASSERSSGANVLTF
TGTGCCAGCAGTGAAAGGAGCTCTGGGGCCAACGTCCTGACTTTC
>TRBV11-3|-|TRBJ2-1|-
CASSRDYNEQFF
TGTGCCAGCAGCCGGGACTACAATGAGCAGTTCTTC
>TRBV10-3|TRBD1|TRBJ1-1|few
CAISAGQGNTEAFF
TGTGCCATCAGTGCGGGACAGGGTAACACTGAAGCTTTCTTT
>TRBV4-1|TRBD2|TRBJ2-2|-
CASRPTSGGPNTGELFF
TGCGCCAGCAGACCGACTAGCGGGGGGCCGAACACCGGGGAGCTGTTTTTT
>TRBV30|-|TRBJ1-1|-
CAWSVQTPGKEAFF
TGTGCCTGGAGTGTTCAGACCCCAGGCAAGGAAGCTTTCTTT
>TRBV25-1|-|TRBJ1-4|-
CASSQGGEKLFF
TGTGCCAGCAGTCAGGGAGGGGAAAAACTGTTTTTT
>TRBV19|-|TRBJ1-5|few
CASSFWAETNQPQHF
TGTGCCAGTAGTTTTTGGGCAGAAACTAATCAGCCCCAGCATTTT
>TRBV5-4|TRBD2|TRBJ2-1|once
CASSFGTSGGYNEQFF
TGTGCCAGCAGCTTTGGGACTAGCGGGGGGTACAATGAGCAGTTCTTC
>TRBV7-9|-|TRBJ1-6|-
CASSWVEDSPLHF
TGTGCCAGCAGCTGGGTCGAGGATTCACCCCTCCACTTT
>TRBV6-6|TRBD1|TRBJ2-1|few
CASSKIQGIGSNEQFF
TGTGCCAGCAGCAAAATACAGGGGATAGGTTCCAATGAGCAGTTCTTC
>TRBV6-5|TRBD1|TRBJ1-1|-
CASSYSETGTNTEAFF
TGTGCCAGCAGTTACTCGGAGACAGGGACGAACACTGAAGCTTTCTTT
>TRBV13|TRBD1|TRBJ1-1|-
CASSSTGTVKPWTEAFF
TGTGCCAGCAGCTCCACCGGGACAGTGAAGCCTTGGACTGAAGCTTTCTTT
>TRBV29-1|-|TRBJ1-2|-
CSVDPGVGVDNYGYTF
TGCAGCGTTGATCCTGGCGTAGGGGTCGATAACTATGGCTACACCTTC
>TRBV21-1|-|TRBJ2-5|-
CAPLAGGRQETQYF
TGTGCCCCCCTAGCGGGGGGGCGTCAGGAGACCCAGTACTTC
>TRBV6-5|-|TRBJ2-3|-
CASSTQITDTQYF
TGTGCCAGCAGCACACAGATCACAGATACGCAGTATTTT
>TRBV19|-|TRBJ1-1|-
CASSLQGGTEAFF
TGTGCCAGTAGTCTTCAGGGAGGCACTGAAGCTTTCTTT
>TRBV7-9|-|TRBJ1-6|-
CASSLLASPLHF
TGTGCCAGCAGCTTATTAGCTTCACCCCTCCACTTT
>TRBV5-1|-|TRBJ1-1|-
CASGTGLNTEAFF
TGCGCCAGCGGTACAGGACTGAACACTGAAGCTTTCTTT
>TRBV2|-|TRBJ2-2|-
CASSYRSNTGELFF
TGTGCCAGCAGTTACAGGTCCAACACCGGGGAGCTGTTTTTT
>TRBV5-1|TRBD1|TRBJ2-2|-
CASSLTGSGGELFF
TGCGCCAGCAGCCTGACAGGGTCTGGCGGGGAGCTGTTTTTT
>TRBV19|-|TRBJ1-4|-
CASSPARGNNEKLFF
TGTGCCAGTAGTCCAGCCCGGGGTAACAATGAAAAACTGTTTTTT
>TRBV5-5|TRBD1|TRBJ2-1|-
CASSLTTGGAYNEQFF
TGTGCCAGCAGCCTGACGACAGGGGGTGCCTACAATGAGCAGTTCTTC
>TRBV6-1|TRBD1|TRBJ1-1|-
CASSVSSGGITEAFF
TGTGCCAGCAGTGTTTCTTCAGGGGGTATCACTGAAGCTTTCTTT
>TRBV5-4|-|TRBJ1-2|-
CASRLGGAGGYTF
TGTGCCAGCAGACTGGGGGGGGCGGGAGGCTACACCTTC
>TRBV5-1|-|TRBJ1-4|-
CASSLRGGAGEKLFF
TGCGCCAGCAGCTTGAGGGGGGGCGCCGGTGAAAAACTGTTTTTT
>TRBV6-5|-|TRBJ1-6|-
CASSRTISSPLHF
TGTGCCAGCAGCCGTACGATAAGCTCACCCCTCCACTTT
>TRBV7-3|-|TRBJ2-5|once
CASSLTVGRMETQYF
TGTGCCAGCAGCTTAACTGTTGGGAGAATGGAGACCCAGTACTTC
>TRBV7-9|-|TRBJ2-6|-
CASRNTAGYGANVLTF
TGTGCCAGCAGAAATACGGCAGGGTATGGGGCCAACGTCCTGACTTTC
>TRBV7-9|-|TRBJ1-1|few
CASSYTNTEAFF
TGTGCCAGCAGCTACACGAACACTGAAGCTTTCTTT
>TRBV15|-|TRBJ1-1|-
CATSRDRVGSEAFF
TGTGCCACCAGCAGAGACAGGGTGGGTTCTGAAGCTTTCTTT
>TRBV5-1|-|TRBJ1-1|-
CASSLEAGSEAFF
TGCGCCAGCAGCTTGGAGGCAGGGTCTGAAGCTTTCTTT
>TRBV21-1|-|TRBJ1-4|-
CASSKAREEGTNEKLFF
TGTGCCAGCAGCAAAGCTCGGGAGGAGGGAACTAATGAAAAACTGTTTTTT
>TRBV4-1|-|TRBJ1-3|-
CASSARGVSGNTIYF
TGCGCCAGCAGCGCCAGGGGCGTCTCTGGAAACACCATATATTTT
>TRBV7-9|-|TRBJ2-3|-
CASSLRDTQYF
TGTGCCAGCAGCCTCAGAGATACGCAGTATTTT
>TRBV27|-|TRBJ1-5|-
CASSLRFGQPQHF
TGTGCCAGCAGTTTAAGGTTCGGGCAGCCCCAGCATTTT